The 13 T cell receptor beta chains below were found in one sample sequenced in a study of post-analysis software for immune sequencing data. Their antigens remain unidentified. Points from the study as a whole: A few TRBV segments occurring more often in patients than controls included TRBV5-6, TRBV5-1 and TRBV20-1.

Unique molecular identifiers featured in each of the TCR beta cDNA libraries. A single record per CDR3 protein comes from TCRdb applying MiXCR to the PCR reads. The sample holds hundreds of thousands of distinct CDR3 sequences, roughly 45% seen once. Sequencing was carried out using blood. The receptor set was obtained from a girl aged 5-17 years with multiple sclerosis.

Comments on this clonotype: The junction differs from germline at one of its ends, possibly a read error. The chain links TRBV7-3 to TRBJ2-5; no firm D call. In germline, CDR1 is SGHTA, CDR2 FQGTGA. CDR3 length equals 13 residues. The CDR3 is CASSLENEETKYF. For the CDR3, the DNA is TGTGCCAGCAGCTTAGAAAACGAAGAGACCAAGTACTTC.

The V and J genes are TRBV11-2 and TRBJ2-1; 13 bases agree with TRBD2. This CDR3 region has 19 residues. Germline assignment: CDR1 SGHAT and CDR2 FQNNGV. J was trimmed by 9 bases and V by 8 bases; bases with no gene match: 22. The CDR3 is CASGPAPKTSGRAYGEQFF. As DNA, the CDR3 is TGTGCCAGCGGCCCAGCCCCCAAAACTAGCGGGAGGGCCTATGGTGAGCAGTTCTTC. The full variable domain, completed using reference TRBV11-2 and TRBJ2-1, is EAGVAQSPRYKIIEKRQSVAFWCNPISGHATLYWYQQILGQGPKLLIQFQNNGVVDDSQLPKDRFSAERLKGVDSTLKIQPAKLEDSAVYLCASGPAPKTSGRAYGEQFFGPGTRLTVL.

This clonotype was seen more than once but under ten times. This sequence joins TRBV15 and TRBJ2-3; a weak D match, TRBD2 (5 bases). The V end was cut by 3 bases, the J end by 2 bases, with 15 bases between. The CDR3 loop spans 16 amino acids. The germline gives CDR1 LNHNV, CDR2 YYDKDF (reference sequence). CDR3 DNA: TGTGCCACCAGCAGGTCTTACGAGGGCTTCACAGATACGCAGTATTTT. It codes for CATSRSYEGFTDTQYF. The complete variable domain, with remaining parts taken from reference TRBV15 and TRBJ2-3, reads DAMVIQNPRYQVTQFGKPVTLSCSQTLNHNVMYWYQQKSSQAPKLLFHYYDKDFNNEADTPDNFQSRRPNTSFCFLDIRSPGLGDTAMYLCATSRSYEGFTDTQYFGPGTRLTVL.

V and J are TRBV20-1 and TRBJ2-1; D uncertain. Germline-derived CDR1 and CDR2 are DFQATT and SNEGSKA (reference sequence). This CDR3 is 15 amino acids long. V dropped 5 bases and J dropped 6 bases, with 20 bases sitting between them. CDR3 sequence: CSAGRWPKGPNEQFF. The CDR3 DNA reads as TGCAGTGCTGGAAGGTGGCCCAAAGGCCCCAATGAGCAGTTCTTC.

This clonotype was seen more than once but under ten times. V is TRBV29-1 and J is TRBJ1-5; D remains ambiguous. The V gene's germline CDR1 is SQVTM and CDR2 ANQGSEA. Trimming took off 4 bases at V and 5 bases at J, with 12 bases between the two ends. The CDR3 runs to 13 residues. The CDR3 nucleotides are TGCAGCGTTGGTAGCACCACCGATCAGCCCCAGCATTTT. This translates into CSVGSTTDQPQHF.

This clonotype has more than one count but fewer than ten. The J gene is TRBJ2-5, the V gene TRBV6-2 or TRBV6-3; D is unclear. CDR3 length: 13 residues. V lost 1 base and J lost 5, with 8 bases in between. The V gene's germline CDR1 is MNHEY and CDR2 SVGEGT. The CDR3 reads CASSYLRRETQYF. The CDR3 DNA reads TGTGCCAGCAGTTACTTACGCCGGGAGACCCAGTACTTC.

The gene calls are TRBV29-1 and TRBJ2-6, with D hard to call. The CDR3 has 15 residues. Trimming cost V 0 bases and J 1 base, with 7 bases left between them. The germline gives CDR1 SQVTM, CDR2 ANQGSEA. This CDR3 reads CSVEESSSGANVLTF. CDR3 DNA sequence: TGCAGCGTTGAAGAATCCTCATCTGGGGCCAACGTCCTGACTTTC.

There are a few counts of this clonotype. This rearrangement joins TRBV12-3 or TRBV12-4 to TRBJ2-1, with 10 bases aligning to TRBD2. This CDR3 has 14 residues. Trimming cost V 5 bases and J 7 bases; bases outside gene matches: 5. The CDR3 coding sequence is TGTGCCAGCAGTCCACGACTAGCGGGTAATGAGCAGTTCTTC. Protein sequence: CASSPRLAGNEQFF.

CDR3: CSAQGAFLGTEAFF. The CDR3 DNA is TGCAGCGCCCAGGGGGCCTTCCTTGGCACTGAAGCTTTCTTT. The genes are TRBV29-1 and TRBJ1-1; 8 bases are a match to TRBD1. CDR3 length: 14 amino acids. Germline CDR1 is SQVTM and CDR2 is ANQGSEA. After removal of 7 bases from V and 4 bases from J, the junction contained 11 bases not matched to a gene.

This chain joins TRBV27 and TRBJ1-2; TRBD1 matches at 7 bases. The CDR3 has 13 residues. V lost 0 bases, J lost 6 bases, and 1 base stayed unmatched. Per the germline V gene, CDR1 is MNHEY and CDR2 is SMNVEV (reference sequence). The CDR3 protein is CASSLSTGDGYTF. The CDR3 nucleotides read TGTGCCAGCAGTTTATCAACAGGGGATGGCTACACCTTC.

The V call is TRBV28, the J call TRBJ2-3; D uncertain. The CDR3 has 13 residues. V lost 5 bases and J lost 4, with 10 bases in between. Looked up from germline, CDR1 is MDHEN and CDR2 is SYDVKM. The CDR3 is CASSLINPDTQYF. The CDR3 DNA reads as TGTGCCAGCAGTCTGATAAACCCAGATACGCAGTATTTT.

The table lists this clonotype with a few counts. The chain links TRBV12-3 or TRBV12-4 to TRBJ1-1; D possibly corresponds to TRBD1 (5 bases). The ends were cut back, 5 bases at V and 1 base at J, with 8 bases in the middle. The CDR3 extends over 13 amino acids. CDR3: CASSADTNTEAFF. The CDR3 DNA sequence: TGTGCCAGCAGTGCGGACACGAACACTGAAGCTTTCTTT.

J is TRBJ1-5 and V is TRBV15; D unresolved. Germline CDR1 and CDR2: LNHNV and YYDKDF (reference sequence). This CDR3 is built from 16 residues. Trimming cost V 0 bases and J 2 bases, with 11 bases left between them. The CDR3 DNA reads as TGTGCCACCAGCAGAGATCTATGGAGGGGCAATCAGCCCCAGCATTTT. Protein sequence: CATSRDLWRGNQPQHF.